The rows below give T cell receptor beta chains drawn from one sample of a study of early T cells in non-severe SARS-CoV-2 infection. One entry per CDR3 protein results from TCRdb running MiXCR on the 5' RACE reads. The sample shows some 63,000 distinct CDR3 sequences, roughly 13% of them seen only once. Sample: whole blood. Source of these receptors: an adult who was a healthcare worker with PCR-confirmed SARS-CoV-2 infection or an uninfected control (not recorded which). Both conserved end residues are part of each CDR3. The D gene is left open where the match is weak. The listing skips clone size in some rows; elsewhere it reads once, few, many or a size class.

D	V	J	size	DNA	CDR3
TRBD1	TRBV6-6	TRBJ2-7	many	TGTGCCAGCAGTCGAGGGGACAGCACCTACGAGCAGTACTTC	CASSRGDSTYEQYF
TRBD1	TRBV9	TRBJ1-3	many	TGTGCCAGCAGCACCCACGGACAGGAGGGAAACACCATATATTTT	CASSTHGQEGNTIYF
TRBD1	TRBV12-3/TRBV12-4	TRBJ2-7	few	TGTGCCAGCAGTTTTGGGACAGGGGTCGAGCAGTACTTC	CASSFGTGVEQYF
.	TRBV19	TRBJ2-5	many	TGTGCCAGTAGTATAGACGTCGAGGGAATGGAGACCCAGTACTTC	CASSIDVEGMETQYF
.	TRBV29-1	TRBJ2-1	.	TGCAGCGTTGAAGAAGGGGGGCCCCACTCCTACAATGAGCAGTTCTTC	CSVEEGGPHSYNEQFF
.	TRBV18	TRBJ2-3	few	TGTGCCAGCTCACCACGCCCTGACCCTGATGCGCAGTATTTT	CASSPRPDPDAQYF
.	TRBV7-2	TRBJ1-5	many	TGTGCCAGCAGCTTATTAGGGGATAGCAATCAGCCCCAGCATTTT	CASSLLGDSNQPQHF
.	TRBV5-4	TRBJ2-3	many	TGTGCCAGCAGCCCGGGGGCGGGGGAACGGGATACGCAGTATTTT	CASSPGAGERDTQYF
.	TRBV9	TRBJ2-7	.	TGTGCCAGCAGCACCCAGGTTAGGGGATACGAGCAGTACTTC	CASSTQVRGYEQYF
TRBD1	TRBV20-1	TRBJ1-5	.	TGCAGTGCAGCCGGGACAGGGATGCGGAGTTGGGGTCAGCCCCAGCATTTT	CSAAGTGMRSWGQPQHF
.	TRBV18	TRBJ1-1	many	TGTGCCAGCTCAGATTCACGAGCTTTCTTT	CASSDSRAFF
.	TRBV3-1	TRBJ1-2	.	TGTGCCAGCAGCCAAGAAACTGGACACGCGTTGGATGGCTACACCTTC	CASSQETGHALDGYTF
.	TRBV20-1	TRBJ1-6	.	TGCAGTGCTAGGACGAGGAGCTCCTATAATTCACCCCTCCACTTT	CSARTRSSYNSPLHF
.	TRBV6-2/TRBV6-3	TRBJ1-3	many	TGTGCCAGCAGTCTCCAGGGGACGGGAAACACCATATATTTT	CASSLQGTGNTIYF
.	TRBV4-2	TRBJ1-2	many	TGTGCCAGCAGCCAAGACCGGATGGGGGGGAACTTTAACTATGGCTACACCTTC	CASSQDRMGGNFNYGYTF
TRBD1	TRBV24-1	TRBJ1-4	.	TGTGCCACCAGTGACCGTGACAGGGTCGGTGAAAAACTGTTTTTT	CATSDRDRVGEKLFF
.	TRBV5-6	TRBJ2-7	few	TGTGCCAGCAGCTCCAGAATCTACGAGCAGTACTTC	CASSSRIYEQYF
.	TRBV5-4	TRBJ2-7	few	TGTGCCAGCAGCTTCACTACTGGATACGAGCAGTACTTC	CASSFTTGYEQYF
TRBD2	TRBV6-5	TRBJ2-5	many	TGTGCCAGCAGTTTGACTAGCGGGGTACAGGAGACCCAGTACTTC	CASSLTSGVQETQYF
.	TRBV27	TRBJ2-7	few	TGTGCCAGCAGTCCGAGAAGTGCCTACGAGCAGTACTTC	CASSPRSAYEQYF
TRBD2	TRBV27	TRBJ2-2	many	TGTGCCAGCAGTCCCCGAGGGACTAGCGCGGGGGGAAGGACCGGGGAGCTGTTTTTT	CASSPRGTSAGGRTGELFF
.	TRBV7-7	TRBJ2-5	many	TGTGCTAGCAGCTTAGGAGGGAACCAAGAGACCCAGTACTTC	CASSLGGNQETQYF
TRBD2	TRBV7-7	TRBJ2-2	few	TGTGCTAGCAGCCCCAACGCGGGGGGCACCGGGGAGCTGTTTTTT	CASSPNAGGTGELFF
TRBD1	TRBV20-1	TRBJ1-3	many	TGCAGTGCTAGAGGACAGGGGGCTGGAAACACCATATATTTT	CSARGQGAGNTIYF
TRBD1	TRBV24-1	TRBJ2-1	many	TGTGCCACCAGTGGGGGACAGGGAAGCTCCTACAATGAGCAGTTCTTC	CATSGGQGSSYNEQFF
TRBD1	TRBV9	TRBJ2-2	few	TGTGCCAGCAGCTCACCGGACAGGGCGCCGGACACCGGGGAGCTGTTTTTT	CASSSPDRAPDTGELFF
.	TRBV6-5	TRBJ1-5	.	TGTGCCAGCAGACGGAATAGCAATCAGCCCCAGCATTTT	CASRRNSNQPQHF
.	TRBV30	TRBJ1-2	many	TGTGCCTGGAGCGGCTACTCGTTCGGCGGCTACACCTTC	CAWSGYSFGGYTF
.	TRBV21-1	TRBJ2-5	many	TGTGCCAGCAGCATCGCACGGACAGCTAAAGAGACCCAGTACTTC	CASSIARTAKETQYF
TRBD1	TRBV4-2	TRBJ2-3	.	TGTGCCAGCAGCCACCCTACAGGGGTTAGCACAGATACGCAGTATTTT	CASSHPTGVSTDTQYF
TRBD1	TRBV7-2	TRBJ1-2	many	TGTGCCAGCAGCGCCACACAGGGGGACTATGGCTACACCTTC	CASSATQGDYGYTF
.	TRBV2	TRBJ1-2	.	TGTGCCAGCAGTGAAGCTATTAGCGGCTACACCTTC	CASSEAISGYTF
.	TRBV12-5	TRBJ2-5	.	TGTGCTAGTGGTTTGGACTTCCAAGAGACCCAGTACTTC	CASGLDFQETQYF
TRBD2	TRBV6-6	TRBJ2-1	many	TGTGCCAGCAGTTACCCCACGGGACTAGCGGGGGGGCCGGGTGAGCAGTTCTTC	CASSYPTGLAGGPGEQFF
.	TRBV6-5	TRBJ2-1	.	TGTGCCAGCAGTTACTCGATCAACAATGAGCAGTTCTTC	CASSYSINNEQFF
.	TRBV5-4	TRBJ2-3	many	TGTGCCAGCAGCTTGGTGGAGGGTTCCACAGATACGCAGTATTTT	CASSLVEGSTDTQYF
.	TRBV9	TRBJ1-5	many	TGTGCCAGCAGCGTAGAAGGGGTGATCAATCAGCCCCAGCATTTT	CASSVEGVINQPQHF
.	TRBV29-1	TRBJ1-2	.	TGCAGCGTTGACGTCGGCTACACCTTC	CSVDVGYTF
TRBD2	TRBV11-2	TRBJ2-7	many	TGTGCCAGCAGCCGAGCGGGGGGGCCCTACGAGCAGTACTTC	CASSRAGGPYEQYF
TRBD2	TRBV27	TRBJ2-7	many	TGTGCCAGCAGTTTGGGGGGAGGGTACGAGCAGTACTTC	CASSLGGGYEQYF
.	TRBV7-9	TRBJ2-7	.	TGTGCCAGCAGCTTTGGGACCGGAACTCAGTACTTC	CASSFGTGTQYF
.	TRBV3-1	TRBJ2-5	.	TGTGCCAGCAGCCAGGGGGGCCCTTGGGACCCACAAGAGACCCAGTACTTC	CASSQGGPWDPQETQYF
.	TRBV6-2/TRBV6-3	TRBJ1-5	many	TGTGCCAGCAGTTGGTACAGTGCAAGCAATCAGCCCCAGCATTTT	CASSWYSASNQPQHF
.	TRBV4-3	TRBJ1-6	many	TGCGCCAGCAGCCAAGAGCAGAATCCCATCTATAATTCACCCCTCCACTTT	CASSQEQNPIYNSPLHF
.	TRBV18	TRBJ2-1	many	TGTGCCAGCTCACCCCCGGGACAATGGACCTACAATGAGCAGTTCTTC	CASSPPGQWTYNEQFF
.	TRBV7-9	TRBJ1-2	many	TGTGCCAGCAGCTTAGGGACACTTCTTAACTATGGCTACACCTTC	CASSLGTLLNYGYTF
.	TRBV7-8	TRBJ2-3	many	TGTGCCAGCAGCTCGCGCAACACAGATACGCAGTATTTT	CASSSRNTDTQYF
TRBD1	TRBV5-1	TRBJ1-1	.	TGCGCCAGCAGCTTAGTAGACAGGGGGCCCGCTTCCGGCACTGAAGCTTTCTTT	CASSLVDRGPASGTEAFF
.	TRBV14	TRBJ1-1	many	TGTGCCAGCAGCTCCCAGGAGACCACTGAAGCTTTCTTT	CASSSQETTEAFF
.	TRBV10-2	TRBJ1-1	many	TGCGCCAGCAGTGAAGCACAGTACACTGAAGCTTTCTTT	CASSEAQYTEAFF
TRBD1	TRBV7-3	TRBJ2-2	many	TGTGCCAGCAGCTTCACTGGACAGGGGGCCGGGGAGCTGTTTTTT	CASSFTGQGAGELFF
.	TRBV11-2	TRBJ1-1	many	TGTGCCAGCAGCTTAGATTGGGGCAGGTCCTCTGAAGCTTTCTTT	CASSLDWGRSSEAFF
TRBD1	TRBV5-5	TRBJ1-1	few	TGTGCCAGCAGCTTAGGACAGGGGGCGCGGACTGAAGCTTTCTTT	CASSLGQGARTEAFF
.	TRBV9	TRBJ2-7	few	TGTGCCAGCAGCGTAGACATTGCCTACGAGCAGTACTTC	CASSVDIAYEQYF
.	TRBV28	TRBJ2-7	.	TGTGCCAGCAGCCGAAGTGGACTAACCCGGAACTACGAGCAGTACTTC	CASSRSGLTRNYEQYF
TRBD2	TRBV6-6	TRBJ2-5	many	TGTGCCAGCAGTTACTCGACTAGCGTTAATGAGGGTTGGGGACAAGAGACCCAGTACTTC	CASSYSTSVNEGWGQETQYF
TRBD1	TRBV4-2	TRBJ1-5	few	TGTGCCAGCAGCCAAGATCGGGACAGTAATCAGCCCCAGCATTTT	CASSQDRDSNQPQHF
.	TRBV29-1	TRBJ2-1	few	TGCAGCGTTGAGGGGTGGCTAGCCAACAATGAGCAGTTCTTC	CSVEGWLANNEQFF
.	TRBV7-2	TRBJ1-6	few	TGTGCCAGCAGCGTGCTTAATTCACCCCTCCACTTT	CASSVLNSPLHF